Listed here is a single TCR beta chain. Its antigen is as yet unknown. The data originate from a study of a mutant IDH1 vaccine in newly diagnosed glioma. J lost 5 bases, V lost 6 bases, and 11 bases had no gene match. Germline V gives CDR1 KGHSH, CDR2 LQKENI. This CDR3 region has 15 residues. The time point is: week 47, end of study. Every vaccine dose comprised 300 ug of mutant IDH1 20-mer peptide plus topical imiquimod. Only in-frame clones appear in the TCRdb table, and some are missing; sequencing was by immunoSEQ multiplex PCR. The data show approximately 12,000 clones, about 81% seen once. The chain recombines TRBV18 with TRBJ2-7, with TRBD1 identical over 9 bases. This sequence originates from a man aged 25-40 years with glioma. This sample comprised PBMCs, obtained from a glioma patient whose treatment included an IDH1 peptide vaccine. CDR3 amino acids: CASSLFGTGSHEQYF. The CDR3 bases are TGTGCCAGCTCTCTATTTGGGACAGGGAGCCACGAGCAGTACTTC.